These 17 T cell receptor beta chains share one sample of origin, sequenced in a study of CD8+CD57+ T cells in acquired aplastic anemia. TCR beta VDJ and CDR3 profiling used genomic DNA as template. Each CDR3 protein is one row after TCRdb ran MiXCR on the reads. Of some 200,000 distinct CDR3 sequences listed, 40% to 60% are singletons. CD8+CD57+ cell expansion, shown by flow cytometry, had occurred in the patients selected for sequencing. Material: sorted CD4+, CD8+, or CD8+CD57+ T cells (not recorded which) from PBMCs. These receptors were collected from a human donor with aplastic anemia.

This clonotype showed up just once. As the CDR3 is not closed by the conserved phenylalanine or tryptophan, this likely results from a read error. The V gene is TRBV19, the J gene TRBJ1-1, with D possibly being TRBD1 (5 bases). This CDR3 spans 12 amino acids. Trimming took 10 bases from V and 5 from J, leaving 14 bases between them. The germline V gene has CDR1 LNHDA and CDR2 SQIVND (reference sequence). The CDR3 loop reads CATTGSVTEAFS. CDR3 in DNA: TGTGCCACTACAGGATCCGTGACTGAAGCTTTCTCT.

Concerning this clonotype: This could be a read error, since a much larger clone is one nucleotide away. The chain employs TRBV12-3 or TRBV12-4 and TRBJ2-1; no reliable D call. The CDR3 runs to 15 residues. Trimming pared 6 bases from V and 6 bases from J, leaving 18 bases between. CDR3 in amino acids: CASSPLGPYRNEQFF. The CDR3 nucleotides read TGTGCCAGCAGCCCCCTTGGGCCCTACCGCAATGAGCAGTTCTTC.

This clonotype turned up a few times. V is TRBV6-2 or TRBV6-3 and J is TRBJ2-7; D is possibly TRBD1 (6 bases). Germline CDR1 reads MNHEY; CDR2 reads SVGEGT. This CDR3 comprises 13 residues. V lost 4 bases and J 2 bases, leaving 9 bases between the germline ends. The CDR3 region is CASSSGVPYEQYF. In DNA form, the CDR3 reads TGTGCCAGCAGTTCAGGGGTACCCTACGAGCAGTACTTC.

CDR3 sequence (DNA): TGTGCCAGCCTCAGAGGGTGGGCAGGGGGTAATAATCAGCCCCAGCATTTT. This translates into CASLRGWAGGNNQPQHF. This sequence joins TRBV7-8 and TRBJ1-5; 7 nucleotides align to TRBD1. The CDR3 consists of 17 residues. Germline-derived CDR1 and CDR2 are SGHVS and FQNEAQ. Trimming removed 8 bases from V and 4 bases from J; junction bases left unmatched: 17.

The V call is TRBV7-9, the J call TRBJ2-3; 14 bases line up with TRBD2. This CDR3 spans 16 amino acids. Losses at the gene ends were 5 bases for V and 4 bases for J; bases not matched to a gene: 5. The germline V gene encodes CDR1 SEHNR and CDR2 FQNEAQ (reference sequence). The chain's CDR3 is CASSPWTSGGSDTQYF. DNA of the CDR3: TGTGCCAGCAGCCCCTGGACTAGCGGGGGGTCAGATACGCAGTATTTT.

This clonotype was seen repeatedly, ten times or more. J is TRBJ2-7 and V is TRBV6-1, with a possible D match to TRBD2 (6 bases). The ends were cut back, 8 bases at V and 2 bases at J, with 10 bases in the middle. This CDR3 is built from 12 residues. Germline lookup yields CDR1 MNHNS and CDR2 SASEGT. In DNA form, the CDR3 reads TGTGCCAGCCGCGGGATAACCTACGAGCAGTACTTC. As protein: CASRGITYEQYF.

This clonotype was counted at least ten times. The chain is built from TRBV19 and TRBJ1-4; 9 nucleotides agree with TRBD1. J was trimmed by 8 bases and V by 6 bases; bases with no gene match: 10. From germline, CDR1 is LNHDA and CDR2 SQIVND (reference sequence). The CDR3 sequence is 15 residues long. The CDR3 DNA follows: TGTGCCAGTAGGCCTCCCGGGACAGGGCGAGAAAAACTGTTTTTT. Residues: CASRPPGTGREKLFF.

The genes are TRBV3-1 and TRBJ2-1, with D perhaps matching TRBD1 (5 bases). V was trimmed by 4 bases and J by 3 bases, leaving 16 bases between them. Germline lookup yields CDR1 LGHDT and CDR2 YNNKEL (reference sequence). This CDR3 has 16 residues. The DNA of the CDR3 is TGTGCCAGCAGCCCTCCCCCCAGGGCGGACTACAATGAGCAGTTCTTC. Amino acid sequence: CASSPPPRADYNEQFF.

The chain links TRBV10-3 to TRBJ2-7; 9 bases fit TRBD1. The CDR3 has 13 amino acids. CDR1 is ENHRY, CDR2 SYGVKD, per germline. The junction had 5 bases not matched to a gene; V was cut back by 6 bases and J by 5 bases. The CDR3 sequence is CAIRNGTGNEQYF. DNA of the CDR3: TGTGCCATCAGGAACGGGACAGGGAACGAGCAGTACTTC.

Ten or more counts support this clonotype. This sequence joins TRBV13 and TRBJ2-5; D is uncertain. Trimming pared 4 bases from V and 6 bases from J, leaving 6 bases between. The CDR3 has 11 residues. CDR1 PRHDT and CDR2 FYEKMQ come from the germline V gene (reference sequence). The DNA of the CDR3 is TGTGCCAGCAGCTCCGGACAGACCCAGTACTTC. It specifies CASSSGQTQYF.

This clonotype has just a few counts. V gene TRBV15 combines with J gene TRBJ1-2; D remains ambiguous. The V gene lost 0 bases and the J gene lost 5 bases, with 10 bases spanning the gap. This CDR3 has 14 amino acids. Per the germline V gene, CDR1 is LNHNV and CDR2 is YYDKDF (reference sequence). In DNA form, the CDR3 reads TGTGCCACCAGCAGAGAGAATCCGGGGTATGGCTACACCTTC. Protein sequence: CATSRENPGYGYTF.

This clonotype was counted a single time. The V call is TRBV24-1, the J call TRBJ2-3; D is unresolved. This CDR3 spans 12 amino acids. The germline CDR1 and CDR2 sequences are KGHDR and SFDVKD. With 2 bases removed from V and 6 bases from J, the gap between germline ends came to 5 bases. The CDR3 region is CATSDYSDTQYF. The CDR3 DNA follows: TGTGCCACCAGTGATTATAGTGATACGCAGTATTTT.

This clonotype was seen only once. The V and J genes are TRBV19 and TRBJ1-4; the D is unclear. The CDR3 contains 13 residues. Per germline, CDR1 LNHDA and CDR2 SQIVND (reference sequence). The V gene lost 6 bases and the J gene lost 7 bases, with 12 bases spanning the gap. The CDR3 region has the DNA TGTGCCAGTAGCGGCCGGGTGGGTGAAAAACTGTTTTTT. Protein: CASSGRVGEKLFF. The full variable domain, in which reference TRBV19 and TRBJ1-4 provide the parts outside the CDR3, is DGGITQSPKYLFRKEGQNVTLSCEQNLNHDAMYWYRQDPGQGLRLIYYSQIVNDFQKGDIAEGYSVSREKKESFPLTVTSAQKNPTAFYLCASSGRVGEKLFFGSGTQLSVL.

The gene calls are TRBV5-1 and TRBJ2-7, with 11 bases that match TRBD1. The CDR3 consists of 15 residues. CDR1 is SGHRS and CDR2 is YFSETQ in the germline V gene. J lost 6 bases, V lost 4 bases, and 9 bases had no gene match. The CDR3 DNA sequence: TGCGCCAGCAGCCCTGGACAGGGGGCGGTTAGCGAGCAGTACTTC. This sequence encodes CASSPGQGAVSEQYF.

Note on this clonotype: A read error is likely, as this CDR3 ends without the conserved phenylalanine or tryptophan. This chain uses TRBV6-5 with TRBJ2-7; D possibly corresponds to TRBD2 (7 bases). Trimming stripped 5 bases from V and 2 bases from J, with 16 bases between. Germline CDR1 reads MNHEY; CDR2 reads SVGAGI. CDR3 size: 15 residues. This CDR3 is CASSRGGAFAYEQYL. The CDR3 nucleotides are TGTGCCAGCAGTCGAGGGGGGGCGTTTGCCTACGAGCAGTACCTC.

The chain uses TRBV10-3 and TRBJ2-5, with TRBD1 as a possible D gene (7 bases). The germline gives CDR1 ENHRY, CDR2 SYGVKD. CDR3 length: 12 residues. Deletions cut 11 bases from V and 3 bases from J, with 13 bases between. CDR3 region: CASAGTEETQYF. CDR3 in DNA: TGTGCCTCTGCGGGGACAGAAGAGACCCAGTACTTC.

This clonotype came up many times. The gene calls are TRBV25-1 and TRBJ1-2; D unresolved. This CDR3 spans 14 amino acids. CDR1 is MGHDK and CDR2 is SYGVNS in the germline V gene. Trimming removed 6 bases at V and 7 bases at J, with 18 bases between. The CDR3 protein is CASSPVEGLFGYTF. The CDR3 region has the DNA TGTGCCAGCAGCCCCGTGGAGGGTTTGTTTGGCTACACCTTC.